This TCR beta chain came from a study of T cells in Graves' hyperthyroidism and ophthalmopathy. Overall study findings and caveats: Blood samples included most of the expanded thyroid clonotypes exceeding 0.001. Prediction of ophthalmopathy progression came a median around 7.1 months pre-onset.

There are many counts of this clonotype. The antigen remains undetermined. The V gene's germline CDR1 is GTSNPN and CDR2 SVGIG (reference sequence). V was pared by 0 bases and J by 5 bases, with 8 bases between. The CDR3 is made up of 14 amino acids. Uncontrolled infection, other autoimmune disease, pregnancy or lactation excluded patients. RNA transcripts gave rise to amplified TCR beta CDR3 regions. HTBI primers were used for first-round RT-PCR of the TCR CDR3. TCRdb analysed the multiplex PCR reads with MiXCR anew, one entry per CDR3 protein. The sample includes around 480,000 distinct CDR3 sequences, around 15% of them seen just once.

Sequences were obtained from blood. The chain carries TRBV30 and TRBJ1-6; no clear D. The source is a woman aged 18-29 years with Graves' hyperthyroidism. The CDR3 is CAWSVTPDNSPLHF. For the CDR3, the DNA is TGTGCCTGGAGTGTTACACCAGATAATTCACCCCTCCACTTT.